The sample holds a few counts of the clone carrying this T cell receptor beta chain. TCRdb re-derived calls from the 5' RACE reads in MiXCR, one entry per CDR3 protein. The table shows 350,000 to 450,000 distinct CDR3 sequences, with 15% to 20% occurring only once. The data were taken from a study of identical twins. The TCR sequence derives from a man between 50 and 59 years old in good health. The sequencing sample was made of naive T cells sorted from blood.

CDR3 DNA: TGTGCCAGCAGCCAAAATAGCGGGAGGGGTTACAATGAGCAGTTCTTC. Translated: CASSQNSGRGYNEQFF. This chain connects TRBV3-1 to TRBJ2-1; 11 bases match TRBD2. The germline V gene encodes CDR1 LGHDT and CDR2 YNNKEL (reference sequence). After removal of 2 bases from V and 4 bases from J, the junction contained 4 bases not matched to a gene. The CDR3 is made up of 16 amino acids.